Following are 23 T cell receptor beta chains from one sample sequenced in a study of OX40 agonist ivuxolimab in advanced cancers. Using immunoSEQ multiplex PCR, the repertoire was profiled, and TCRdb retains in-frame clones only, with some absent. The data hold roughly 17,000 clones, with roughly 74% observed a single time. Sequenced here: CD4+ or CD8+ T cells sorted from blood, sampled in a trial of the OX40 agonist ivuxolimab. The receptors come from an adult with an advanced solid tumor such as melanoma, head and neck, liver or kidney cancer.

The chain has TRBV6-4 and TRBJ2-1, with 10 bases matching TRBD2. This CDR3 contains 15 residues. Trimming at V came to 4 bases and at J to 8 bases, leaving 8 bases not matched to a gene. Germline V CDR1 and CDR2: MRHNA, SNTAGT. As DNA, the CDR3 is TGTGCCAGCAGTGTATCTAGCGGGAGTGGAGATGAGCAGTTCTTC. Amino acid sequence: CASSVSSGSGDEQFF.

The rearrangement joins TRBV18 to TRBJ2-7; D might be TRBD1 (5 bases). The CDR3 is 13 amino acids. Trimming stripped 3 bases from V and 6 bases from J, with 12 bases between. The V gene's germline CDR1 is KGHSH and CDR2 LQKENI. The CDR3 protein is CASSPAWGREQYF. For the CDR3, the DNA is TGTGCCAGCTCACCTGCTTGGGGCCGCGAGCAGTACTTC.

The chain links TRBV11-2 to TRBJ2-7; TRBD2 aligns across 9 bases. CDR1 SGHAT and CDR2 FQNNGV come from the germline V gene. V was pared by 5 bases and J by 4 bases, with 6 bases of the junction left unmatched. The CDR3 is 14 amino acids. CDR3 sequence (DNA): TGTGCCAGCAGCACAGGGACTAGCAGGTACGAGCAGTACTTC. This encodes CASSTGTSRYEQYF.

This clone has a handful of counts. This rearrangement joins TRBV6-1 to TRBJ2-1; TRBD1 agrees at 10 bases. The J segment lost 4 bases and the V segment lost 5 bases, leaving 2 bases of the junction unmatched. The germline CDR1 and CDR2 sequences are MNHNS and SASEGT. There are 14 residues in the CDR3. CDR3 amino acids: CASSRDRGYNEQFF. CDR3 sequence (DNA): TGTGCCAGCAGTCGGGACAGGGGATACAATGAGCAGTTCTTC.

The chain joins TRBV27 to TRBJ2-5; the D is unclear. The V gene's germline CDR1 is MNHEY and CDR2 SMNVEV (reference sequence). This CDR3 is built from 14 residues. V gave up 0 bases and J gave up 4 bases, with 9 bases separating them. CDR3 loop: CASSLSGFRETQYF. CDR3 DNA: TGTGCCAGCAGTTTATCGGGTTTTAGAGAGACCCAGTACTTC.

This rearrangement joins TRBV6-6 to TRBJ2-5, with TRBD1 identical over 10 bases. The trim removed 6 bases at V and 4 bases at J, leaving 2 bases unmatched. CDR1 is MNHNY and CDR2 is SVGAGI in the germline V gene (reference sequence). The CDR3 contains 13 residues. The CDR3 here is CASRRQGAETQYF. In DNA, the CDR3 is TGTGCCAGCAGGAGACAGGGGGCAGAGACCCAGTACTTC.

The chain employs TRBV7-2 and TRBJ2-5; D may match TRBD1 or TRBD2 (5 bases each). The CDR3 is 15 residues long. Deletions cut 2 bases from V and 3 bases from J, with 13 bases between. Germline V gene lookup returns CDR1 SGHTA and CDR2 FQGNSA. Here the CDR3 reads CASSLHLGRKETQYF. In DNA form, the CDR3 reads TGTGCCAGCAGCTTACATTTGGGACGTAAAGAGACCCAGTACTTC.

For this clone: This same CDR3 is encoded by further DNA sequences in the sample. CDR3 bases: TGTGCCAGCAGCCAAGAAGAGGGTACCGGGGAGCTGTTTTTT. Translated, it gives CASSQEEGTGELFF. This chain joins TRBV4-2 and TRBJ2-2; D is possibly TRBD2 (5 bases). CDR1 is LGHNA, CDR2 YNFKEQ, per germline. V lost 0 bases, J lost 5 bases, and 7 bases lay in between. The CDR3 runs 14 residues.

The V gene is TRBV14, the J gene TRBJ2-6; D gene uncertain. CDR3 length: 15 amino acids. CDR1 and CDR2 from the germline V gene are SGHDN and FVKESK. The V end was cut by 4 bases, the J end by 0 bases, with 7 bases between. In DNA, the CDR3 is TGTGCCAGCAGCCCCTTCCCCTCTGGGGCCAACGTCCTGACTTTC. This translates into CASSPFPSGANVLTF.

The chain is built from TRBV6-1 and TRBJ2-6; no definite D call. The CDR3 is made up of 15 amino acids. Trimming pared 1 base from V and 0 bases from J, leaving 4 bases between. In germline, CDR1 is MNHNS, CDR2 SASEGT. CDR3 coding DNA: TGTGCCAGCAGTGAAGACGGCTCTGGGGCCAACGTCCTGACTTTC. Amino acids: CASSEDGSGANVLTF.

The CDR3 reads CASSLSNKNYGYTF. The CDR3 DNA is TGCGCCAGCAGCTTGAGTAATAAAAACTATGGCTACACCTTC. The chain has TRBV5-1 and TRBJ1-2; no clear D gene. Trimming removed 1 base from V and 2 bases from J, with 9 bases in between. The CDR3 spans 14 residues. Germline V CDR1 and CDR2: SGHRS, YFSETQ.

The chain has TRBV21-1 and TRBJ2-5; the table's D call, TRBD2, has no DNA check behind it. TRBV21-1 is a listed pseudogene. CDR3 length: 13 residues. CDR3 residues: CASQQRGPVTQYF. In DNA form, the CDR3 reads TGTGCCAGCCAGCAAAGAGGTCCGGTGACCCAGTACTTC.

This chain connects TRBV1 to TRBJ2-1; the table's D call, TRBD2, has no DNA check behind it. TRBV1 is a known pseudogene. This CDR3 is 16 amino acids long. CDR3 coding DNA: TGCACCAGCAGCCTGACTCGCCAGATCTTTAACAATGAGCAGTTCTTC. Amino acids: CTSSLTRQIFNNEQFF.

V is TRBV27 and J is TRBJ1-2; D remains unclear. The V gene's germline CDR1 is MNHEY and CDR2 SMNVEV (reference sequence). The CDR3 totals 13 residues. Trimming stripped 3 bases from V and 3 bases from J, with 8 bases between. The CDR3 sequence: CASSFLTDYGYTF. The CDR3 nucleotides are TGTGCCAGCAGTTTCCTTACAGACTATGGCTACACCTTC.

This clone was counted a few times. The V call is TRBV30, the J call TRBJ2-7, with D hard to call. The germline V gene has CDR1 GTSNPN and CDR2 SVGIG (reference sequence). V dropped 2 bases and J dropped 3 bases, with 8 bases sitting between them. The CDR3 loop spans 12 amino acids. As DNA, the CDR3 is TGTGCCTGGAGTCTGACCGACTACGAGCAGTACTTC. Its translation: CAWSLTDYEQYF.

This clone was seen only once. The V gene is TRBV4-1, the J gene TRBJ1-2; D might be TRBD1 (6 bases). Germline V gene lookup returns CDR1 MGHRA and CDR2 YSYEKL. Trimming cost V 1 base and J 4 bases, with 13 bases left between them. CDR3 length: 15 amino acids. This CDR3 is CASSQVGGLLYGYTF. CDR3 bases: TGCGCCAGCAGCCAAGTAGGGGGACTTCTCTATGGCTACACCTTC.

The V gene is TRBV11-2, the J gene TRBJ1-2; 8 nucleotides agree with TRBD1. In germline, CDR1 is SGHAT, CDR2 FQNNGV. With 2 bases clipped from V and 8 bases from J, the junction kept 7 bases outside the gene matches. The CDR3 runs 14 residues. Here the CDR3 reads CASSLWQGALGYTF. CDR3 in DNA: TGTGCCAGCAGCTTATGGCAGGGGGCGCTGGGCTACACCTTC. Full variable domain (outside the CDR3, taken from reference TRBV11-2 and TRBJ1-2): EAGVAQSPRYKIIEKRQSVAFWCNPISGHATLYWYQQILGQGPKLLIQFQNNGVVDDSQLPKDRFSAERLKGVDSTLKIQPAKLEDSAVYLCASSLWQGALGYTFGSGTRLTVV.

The V and J genes are TRBV21-1 and TRBJ2-3; the tabulated D call, TRBD1, remains unverified against the DNA. TRBV21-1 is given as a pseudogene. The CDR3 spans 14 residues. The CDR3 sequence: CASQTGATRDTQYF. CDR3 DNA: TGTGCCAGCCAGACAGGGGCGACCAGAGATACGCAGTATTTT.

As regards this clone: A junction end diverges from the germline sequence, so it may reflect a read error. The chain uses TRBV9 and TRBJ2-2, with TRBD1 matching 10 bases. CDR1 SGDLS and CDR2 YYNGEE come from the germline V gene. This CDR3 comprises 18 residues. CDR3 DNA: TGTGCCAGCAGCGTCGCGACAGGGGGCGCTTCGAACACCGGGGAGCTGGTTTTT. Protein: CASSVATGGASNTGELVF.

The chain couples TRBV9 to TRBJ2-4; the D gene is possibly TRBD1 (5 bases). This CDR3 spans 14 amino acids. From germline, CDR1 is SGDLS and CDR2 YYNGEE. V was pared by 0 bases and J by 6 bases, with 10 bases between. CDR3 in DNA: TGTGCCAGCAGCGTAGGTGGCAGGGCAAACATTCAGTACTTC. Its translation is CASSVGGRANIQYF.

V and J are TRBV9 and TRBJ1-4, with 7 bases that match TRBD1. CDR3 length: 15 residues. Germline CDR1 is SGDLS and CDR2 is YYNGEE. The V gene end was trimmed by 4 bases and the J gene end by 4 bases; junction bases not matched to a gene: 7. The chain's CDR3 is CASSSRGQNNEKLFF. The CDR3 nucleotides read TGTGCCAGCAGCTCAAGGGGGCAGAATAATGAAAAACTGTTTTTT.

As for this clone: The sample holds other DNA sequences that translate to the same CDR3. The chain carries TRBV7-2 and TRBJ1-1; no definite D call. The CDR3 is 13 residues long. V was cut by 2 bases and J by 1 base, with 5 bases left in between. The germline V gene has CDR1 SGHTA and CDR2 FQGNSA. The CDR3 here is CASSLTRNTEAFF. The CDR3 nucleotides read TGTGCCAGCAGCTTAACGAGGAACACTGAAGCTTTCTTT.

The gene calls are TRBV7-2 and TRBJ1-3, with D unclear. The CDR3 is 15 residues long. With 2 bases removed from V and 2 bases from J, the gap between germline ends came to 10 bases. Germline V gene data show CDR1 as SGHTA and CDR2 as FQGNSA. The CDR3 bases are TGTGCCAGCAGCTTATTCGGGGAGGCTGGAAACACCATATATTTT. Its protein product is CASSLFGEAGNTIYF.